This entry concerns a single T cell receptor (beta chain). Its antigen remains unknown. The sorted-subset replicate PCRs were given about 200 ng DNA, which is 31,000 or so T cell genomes. Authors' methods: Owing to the provision of junction-only sequences devoid of quality scores by immunoSEQ, filtering differed. Clones were sequenced by immunoSEQ multiplex PCR, and TCRdb holds only the in-frame ones, with some missing. V and J calls and clone size are given by that table; D and trimming were obtained from the DNA. The sample holds hundreds of thousands of clones, less than 80% seen once. The data belong to a study of shared clonotypes between healthy human individuals. General study points: Non-shared clonotypes displayed generation probabilities falling below those of clonotypes present in all four donors.

The CDR3 sequence is 15 residues long. V lost 4 bases, J lost 4 bases, and 7 bases stayed unmatched. The V gene's germline CDR1 is SNHLY and CDR2 FYNNEI. The source of this sequence is a woman in her twenties or thirties in good health. The sequenced sample consisted of memory CD4+ T cells sorted from blood. As for subset: CD45RA-negative fraction. The genes are TRBV2 and TRBJ2-1; 7 nucleotides agree with TRBD2. This CDR3 reads CASSGGRRNYNEQFF. CDR3 sequence (DNA): TGTGCCAGCAGTGGCGGGAGACGTAATTACAATGAGCAGTTCTTC.